This is a list of T cell receptor beta chains from one sample in a study of Ad26.COV2.S vaccination and SARS-CoV-2 variants. Clones were sequenced by immunoSEQ multiplex PCR, and TCRdb holds only the in-frame ones, with some missing. The sample contains some 320,000 clones, over 80% of which appear only once. The material was peripheral blood, obtained in a trial of Ad26.COV2.S vaccine versus placebo. The source of these receptors is a person aged 18 to 65 who received the Ad26.COV2.S COVID-19 vaccine or a placebo. Both conserved end residues are part of each CDR3. A D gene is named only where the DNA matches it firmly. Size tells how often a clone was seen (once, few, many) or the class of an expanded clone, and some rows leave it out.

D	size	V	J	CDR3	DNA
-	-	TRBV9	TRBJ1-1	CASSEGPAPNTEAFF	TGTGCCAGCAGCGAAGGGCCCGCACCGAACACTGAAGCTTTCTTT
TRBD2	-	TRBV4-1	TRBJ2-3	CASSQPSGGADTQYF	TGCGCCAGCAGCCAACCTAGCGGGGGGGCAGATACGCAGTATTTT
-	-	TRBV7-9	TRBJ2-1	CAIQDSRDNEQFF	TGTGCCATCCAGGACAGCCGCGACAATGAGCAGTTCTTC
-	-	TRBV29-1	TRBJ2-3	CSSRVRTSTDTQYF	TGCAGCTCTCGAGTGCGGACCAGCACAGATACGCAGTATTTT
-	once	TRBV15	TRBJ2-3	CATSRDATDTQYF	TGTGCCACCAGCAGAGATGCCACAGATACGCAGTATTTT
-	-	TRBV24-1	TRBJ1-5	CATSDTRSGQPQHF	TGTGCCACCAGTGATACGCGATCGGGTCAGCCCCAGCATTTT
-	once	TRBV28	TRBJ1-2	CASRIEGRTNYGYTF	TGTGCCAGCAGAATAGAAGGCAGGACAAACTATGGCTACACCTTC
-	-	TRBV21-1	TRBJ2-5	CASSKAPTSGGSQETQYF	TGTGCCAGCAGCAAAGCGCCTACTAGCGGGGGGTCGCAAGAGACCCAGTACTTC
-	-	TRBV7-2	TRBJ2-7	CASSLDWGRGEQYF	TGTGCCAGCAGCTTAGACTGGGGCAGAGGCGAGCAGTACTTC
-	-	TRBV7-3	TRBJ2-2	CASSLGARNTGELFF	TGTGCCAGCAGTCTCGGGGCCAGGAACACCGGGGAGCTGTTTTTT
-	-	TRBV23-1	TRBJ1-5	CASSQHQTPGKGFGQPQHF	TGCGCCAGCAGTCAACACCAAACCCCAGGGAAGGGGTTTGGTCAGCCCCAGCATTTT
-	-	TRBV30	TRBJ1-1	CAWTNGRGVTEAFF	TGTGCCTGGACCAACGGCAGGGGAGTGACTGAAGCTTTCTTT
-	-	TRBV19	TRBJ1-1	CASSPTFGDTEAFF	TGTGCCAGTAGTCCCACCTTCGGGGACACTGAAGCTTTCTTT
-	-	TRBV3-1/TRBV3-2	TRBJ1-1	CASSPFGVGEAFF	TGTGCCAGCAGCCCCTTCGGGGTCGGTGAAGCTTTCTTT
-	-	TRBV3-1/TRBV3-2	TRBJ1-1	CASSQDRGLNTEAFF	TGTGCCAGCAGCCAAGATCGGGGGTTGAACACTGAAGCTTTCTTT
-	-	TRBV6-2/TRBV6-3	TRBJ2-6	CASSYRDSGANVLTF	TGTGCCAGCAGTTACCGCGACTCTGGGGCCAACGTCCTGACTTTC
-	few	TRBV6-5	TRBJ2-2	CASSYLGELFF	TGTGCCAGCAGTTACCTTGGGGAGCTGTTTTTT
TRBD1	-	TRBV13	TRBJ1-2	CASSFPGTGDYGYTF	TGTGCCAGCAGCTTTCCCGGGACAGGGGACTATGGCTACACCTTC
-	-	TRBV7-2	TRBJ2-1	CASSLGIGYSSYNEQFF	TGTGCCAGCAGCTTAGGAATTGGGTACAGCTCCTACAATGAGCAGTTCTTC
TRBD2	-	TRBV5-1	TRBJ2-7	CASSWSSGGAYEQYF	TGCGCCAGCAGCTGGTCTAGCGGGGGAGCTTACGAGCAGTACTTC
-	-	TRBV5-1	TRBJ2-3	CASSMGPGTDTQYF	TGCGCCAGCAGCATGGGACCGGGCACAGATACGCAGTATTTT
-	-	TRBV19	TRBJ2-3	CASSTRAPSTDTQYF	TGTGCCAGTAGTACCCGGGCTCCCAGCACAGATACGCAGTATTTT
TRBD1	-	TRBV19	TRBJ2-3	CASTGTGGTDTQYF	TGTGCCAGTACGGGGACAGGGGGCACAGATACGCAGTATTTT
-	-	TRBV7-8	TRBJ1-4	CASSLAWQGWDEKLFF	TGTGCCAGCAGCTTAGCGTGGCAGGGGTGGGATGAAAAACTGTTTTTT
TRBD1	-	TRBV10-3	TRBJ1-5	CAIRTGDGQPQHF	TGTGCCATCAGGACAGGGGATGGTCAGCCCCAGCATTTT
-	-	TRBV7-9	TRBJ2-3	CASSLDLHTQYF	TGTGCCAGCAGCTTAGATCTGCATACGCAGTATTTT
TRBD2	-	TRBV4-1	TRBJ2-7	CASSQAPTSGGLYEQYF	TGCGCCAGCAGCCAGGCCCCTACTAGCGGGGGGTTATACGAGCAGTACTTC
-	-	TRBV29-1	TRBJ2-1	CSVWPHGSNEQFF	TGCAGCGTCTGGCCACACGGGAGCAATGAGCAGTTCTTC
-	-	TRBV19	TRBJ1-1	CASKGGESNTEAFF	TGTGCCAGTAAAGGCGGGGAATCGAACACTGAAGCTTTCTTT
TRBD1	-	TRBV19	TRBJ1-1	CASSPRTGLNTEAFF	TGTGCCAGTAGTCCCCGGACAGGTTTGAACACTGAAGCTTTCTTT
TRBD2	-	TRBV2	TRBJ2-1	CASREGTSGGRSYNEQFF	TGTGCCAGCAGAGAAGGGACTAGCGGGGGGCGCTCCTACAATGAGCAGTTCTTC
TRBD1	-	TRBV2	TRBJ2-7	CASRTGGEQYF	TGTGCCAGCCGGACAGGGGGTGAGCAGTACTTC
-	-	TRBV6-5	TRBJ1-4	CASSYGGRSNEKLFF	TGTGCCAGCAGTTACGGGGGACGGTCTAATGAAAAACTGTTTTTT
-	-	TRBV6-5	TRBJ1-1	CASSYSGQTLEAFF	TGTGCCAGCAGTTACTCAGGTCAGACTTTAGAAGCTTTCTTT
TRBD2	-	TRBV29-1	TRBJ2-1	CSVLTGLEGHEQFF	TGCAGCGTTTTGACCGGACTAGAAGGACATGAGCAGTTCTTC
-	-	TRBV19	TRBJ2-2	CASSIRGRGYTGELFF	TGTGCCAGTAGTATCAGGGGACGAGGGTACACCGGGGAGCTGTTTTTT
-	-	TRBV21-1	TRBJ1-5	CASRGRDSTIDQPQHF	TGTGCCAGCAGGGGGAGGGACAGTACTATCGACCAGCCCCAGCATTTT
-	-	TRBV28	TRBJ2-3	CASSPVREATDTQYF	TGTGCCAGCAGCCCAGTGAGGGAGGCTACAGATACGCAGTATTTT
-	-	TRBV5-6	TRBJ2-1	CASSLASYEQFF	TGTGCCAGCAGCTTGGCCAGCTACGAGCAGTTCTTC
-	-	TRBV6-5	TRBJ2-1	CASTLWAYNEQFF	TGTGCCAGCACCCTGTGGGCCTACAATGAGCAGTTCTTC
-	-	TRBV20-1	TRBJ2-7	CSAGPSYEQYF	TGCAGTGCTGGGCCCTCCTACGAGCAGTACTTC
-	-	TRBV7-9	TRBJ2-1	CASSLAPDNPWVNEQFF	TGTGCCAGCAGCTTAGCCCCTGACAACCCTTGGGTAAATGAGCAGTTCTTC
-	-	TRBV6-5	TRBJ1-6	CASRRGSNSPLHF	TGTGCCAGCAGGCGGGGCTCAAATTCACCCCTCCACTTT
-	-	TRBV7-7	TRBJ1-1	CASSPGAGQKAFF	TGTGCCAGCAGCCCCGGGGCAGGGCAGAAAGCTTTCTTT
-	-	TRBV27	TRBJ1-5	CASSPRQVHSNQPQHF	TGTGCCAGCAGTCCGCGACAGGTTCATAGCAATCAGCCCCAGCATTTT
TRBD2	-	TRBV27	TRBJ2-3	CASSRSGAADTQYF	TGTGCCAGCAGTCGTAGCGGGGCTGCAGATACGCAGTATTTT
-	-	TRBV30	TRBJ1-1	CAWTQRGTEAFF	TGTGCCTGGACCCAGCGAGGAACTGAAGCTTTCTTT
-	-	TRBV28	TRBJ2-5	CASSSQGQETQYF	TGTGCCAGCAGTTCTCAGGGGCAAGAGACCCAGTACTTC
TRBD1	-	TRBV5-1	TRBJ2-3	CASSLFGTGDPSTDTQYF	TGCGCCAGCAGCTTGTTTGGGACAGGGGACCCTAGCACAGATACGCAGTATTTT
TRBD1	-	TRBV7-9	TRBJ2-7	CASSPSVQGASEQYF	TGTGCCAGCAGCCCATCTGTACAGGGGGCCTCCGAGCAGTACTTC
-	-	TRBV6-5	TRBJ1-2	CATSRQGGTYGYTF	TGTGCCACCTCCCGCCAGGGCGGAACCTATGGCTACACCTTC
-	-	TRBV5-1	TRBJ2-3	CASSFPPAGRTGVRTDTQYF	TGCGCCAGCAGCTTCCCCCCGGCGGGGAGGACGGGAGTCCGCACAGATACGCAGTATTTT
TRBD1	-	TRBV7-9	TRBJ2-7	CASSLLSRRGSPAEQYF	TGTGCCAGCAGCTTACTCTCACGCAGGGGGTCACCCGCCGAGCAGTACTTC
-	-	TRBV2	TRBJ2-1	CASSEVGGREQFF	TGTGCCAGCAGTGAGGTTGGGGGCAGGGAGCAGTTCTTC
TRBD2	-	TRBV13	TRBJ2-5	CASSQRTSGGAWETQYF	TGTGCCAGCAGCCAGCGGACTAGCGGGGGGGCCTGGGAGACCCAGTACTTC
-	once	TRBV7-6	TRBJ1-1	CAAGGGVEAFF	TGTGCCGCCGGAGGCGGGGTCGAAGCTTTCTTT
TRBD1	-	TRBV7-9	TRBJ1-2	CASSLSQGMGYTF	TGTGCCAGCAGCTTATCACAGGGGATGGGCTACACCTTC
-	-	TRBV10-2	TRBJ1-2	CASSGGGEDYGYTF	TGCGCCAGCAGTGGGGGAGGGGAGGACTATGGCTACACCTTC
-	-	TRBV7-2	TRBJ2-2	CASSSRQNTGELFF	TGTGCCAGCAGCAGCAGACAAAACACCGGGGAGCTGTTTTTT
-	once	TRBV29-1	TRBJ1-5	CSVGAGGYQPQHF	TGCAGCGTTGGGGCGGGGGGTTATCAGCCCCAGCATTTT